This T cell receptor (beta chain) was sequenced for a study of OX40 agonist ivuxolimab in advanced cancers. Study details: Three individuals attained partial responses, comprising one hepatocellular carcinoma case and two cutaneous melanoma cases.

The CDR3 has 14 residues. Germline assignment: CDR1 GTSNPN and CDR2 SVGIG (reference sequence). The V and J ends lost 5 bases and 5 bases, in that order; junction bases with no gene match: 8. Data came from immunoSEQ multiplex PCR; TCRdb stores just in-frame clones and leaves some out. This sample has 80,000 to 100,000 clones, with roughly 90% found just once. The J gene is TRBJ2-2, the V gene TRBV30, with 7 bases identical to TRBD1. This sequence was found in an adult with an advanced solid tumor such as melanoma, head and neck, liver or kidney cancer. The sequencing used CD4+ or CD8+ T cells sorted from blood, collected in a trial of the OX40 agonist ivuxolimab. CDR3 DNA: TGTGCCTGGTTGACAGGGAGCGCAACCGGGGAGCTGTTTTTT. The encoded protein is CAWLTGSATGELFF.